A single T cell receptor (beta chain) is shown here with its context. No cognate antigen has been identified for it. No much larger clone is present one base from it, and per-base qualities are unavailable. This sample stems from a study of T cell responses to AZD1222 COVID-19 vaccine (dated by TCRdb to the early 2020s). Regarding the complete study: TCR sequencing covered approximately 230 trial participants: about 210 given two doses of AZD1222 and approximately 26 given two doses of MenACWY control vaccine. Trial participants were enrolled by age into subgroups of 18-55, 56-69 and 70-plus years, and about 150, 27 and 61 TCR-sequenced participants, respectively, were included in these subgroups.

The CDR3 regions of human TCRbeta chains were subjected to immunosequencing. In the source study's methods: TCRs in the repertoires were matched against a reference library of SARS-CoV-2-specific TCRs that had been generated with the MIRA antigen-specificity platform. Breadth was defined as the fraction of unique TCRs that were SARS-CoV-2-associated, and depth was defined as the fraction of total T cells that were SARS-CoV-2-associated. Each spike-specific TCR was assigned to its reactive spike region and to a CD4 or CD8 class using the MIRA data. Log10-transformed breadth and depth values were compared by one-way ANOVA with Sidak's multiple comparisons tests. Drawn from immuneACCESS, this table holds only the in-frame rearrangements with V and J called that TCRdb kept. Clones are partly lost; checked studies trace under half to an unresolved V gene and leave the rest unexplained. The DNA was the basis for D and trimming; V, J and clone size are from that table. This sample gives around 120,000 clones in total; approximately 90% of them show up just once. Around 10% of the sample rests with the top ten.

In the paper's terms, the time point label means: baseline before first vaccination. The sample's treatment or condition label, in plain terms: meningococcal conjugate vaccine given as trial control. Vaccinee samples came from UK trials COV001 and COV002, including a single-blind randomized controlled phase 2/3 trial of AZD1222 (ChAdOx1 nCoV-19) in healthy adults. For TCRbeta chain sequencing, PBMC samples were collected from trial participants at day 0 and at day 28 after the second dose. What the study reported, not specific to this receptor: The vaccine-associated CD4 TCRs covered the entire spike protein, and the dominant responses fell in regions 160-218 and 743-854. Most participants were white British and females outnumbered males, and the authors suggested that clonal diversity may have been underestimated. Nearly half of unique spike-specific TCRs reportedly recognized epitopes outside regions mutated in the B.1.351 and B.1.1.7 variants. A significant rise in spike-specific TCR breadth and depth was observed after two AZD1222 doses relative to day 0 and relative to MenACWY recipients. Only a handful of AZD1222 recipients were SARS-CoV-2 seropositive at baseline, limiting conclusions about previously exposed vaccinees. The 56-69-year group was small, and its depth increase did not reach significance, likely because of low power. No day 14 peak-response samples were available, so repertoires were characterized only after the peak T cell response.

V loses 6 bases at its end and J loses 4 bases; junction bases beyond the gene matches: 6. The CDR3 numbers 15 residues from cysteine through phenylalanine. This entry keeps only the CDR3 DNA: 45 bases, framed from base 1. The germline V gene (reference sequence) gives CDR1 as MNHNY and CDR2 as SVGAGI. The receptor comes from an adult in good health. The sequencing here drew on peripheral blood, taken on day 0 of MenACWY control vaccination. The chain uses TRBV6-6 and TRBJ2-1; 10 of the junction bases match TRBD2. The CDR3: CASSSGTSVYNEQFF. The DNA sequence follows: TGTGCCAGCAGCTCCGGGACTAGCGTGTACAATGAGCAGTTCTTC.